Listed here is a single TCR beta chain. What it binds is not known. This CDR3 region has 12 residues. V was shortened by 4 bases and J by 8 bases, with 9 bases between the two germline ends. CDR1 is SGHVS, CDR2 FQNEAQ, per germline. Noted time point: newly diagnosed GD, antithyroid drugs for less than 3 months. PBMC-derived RNA was used for the TCR library. This sample stems from a study of regulatory T cells in long-lasting Graves disease. Study-wide results and limits: Under persistent disease, TRBV28, TRBJ1-2 and TRBJ2-5 were used preferentially. More public clonotypes were shared by persistent patients (under 3,000) than by new patients (fewer than 1,000). The TCR repertoire of persistent Graves' patients was less diverse than that of newly diagnosed ones.

Combining iRepertoire HTBI primers with Arm-PCR of CDR3 regions, the authors built TCR beta libraries. TCRdb re-called the multiplex PCR reads with MiXCR, one entry per CDR3 protein. The table shows over 200,000 distinct CDR3 sequences, with approximately 20% occurring only once. The source material was peripheral blood mononuclear cells (PBMCs), sampled at new diagnosis, from a patient treated with antithyroid drugs. This TCR derives from a female donor with Graves disease. The V call is TRBV7-8, the J call TRBJ2-1; no clear D gene. CDR3 protein: CASSSWWDEQFF. CDR3 nucleotide sequence: TGTGCCAGCAGCTCTTGGTGGGATGAGCAGTTCTTC.